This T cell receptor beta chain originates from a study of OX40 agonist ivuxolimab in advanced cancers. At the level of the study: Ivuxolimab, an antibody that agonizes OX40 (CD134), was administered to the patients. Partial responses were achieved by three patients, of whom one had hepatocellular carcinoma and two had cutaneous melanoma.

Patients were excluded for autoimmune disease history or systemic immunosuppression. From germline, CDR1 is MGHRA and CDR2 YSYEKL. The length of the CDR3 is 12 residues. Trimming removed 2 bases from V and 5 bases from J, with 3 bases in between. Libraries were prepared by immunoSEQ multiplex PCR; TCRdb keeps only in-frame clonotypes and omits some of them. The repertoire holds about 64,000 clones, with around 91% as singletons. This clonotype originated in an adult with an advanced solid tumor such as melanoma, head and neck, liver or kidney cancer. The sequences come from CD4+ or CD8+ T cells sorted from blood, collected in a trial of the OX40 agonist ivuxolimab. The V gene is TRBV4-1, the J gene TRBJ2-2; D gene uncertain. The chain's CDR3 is CASSQRTGELFF. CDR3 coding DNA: TGCGCCAGCAGCCAACGGACCGGGGAGCTGTTTTTT.